Following are 13 T cell receptor beta chains from one sample sequenced in a study of cytomegalovirus exposure and HLA in healthy donors. 13 Jbeta primers and 60 Vbeta primers were used for the PCR. Profiled with immunoSEQ multiplex PCR; TCRdb holds only in-frame clones, not every one. The sample includes 150,000 or so clones, roughly 79% of them seen just once. Sequenced input: PBMCs. The receptors derive from a young man in good health and CMV-seropositive.

V gene TRBV15 combines with J gene TRBJ2-5, with D maybe TRBD1 (5 bases). V was cut by 5 bases and J by 5 bases, with 12 bases left in between. Germline values: CDR1 LNHNV, CDR2 YYDKDF (reference sequence). The CDR3 has 13 amino acids. The CDR3: CATSRQGGETQYF. For the CDR3, the DNA is TGTGCCACCAGCCGCCAGGGTGGCGAGACCCAGTACTTC.

V usage is TRBV6-5 and J usage is TRBJ1-1, with D possibly TRBD1 on 6 matching bases. Germline CDR1 and CDR2: MNHEY and SVGAGI. Trimming took 7 bases from V and 5 from J, leaving 17 bases between them. This CDR3 region has 14 residues. Here the CDR3 reads CASTPGQSRTEAFF. CDR3 bases: TGTGCCAGCACCCCAGGACAGTCCCGAACTGAAGCTTTCTTT.

J is TRBJ1-1 and V is TRBV6-5; 9 bases match TRBD1. J was trimmed by 1 base and V by 8 bases; bases with no gene match: 8. Germline values: CDR1 MNHEY, CDR2 SVGAGI. The CDR3 extends over 15 amino acids. CDR3 bases: TGTGCCAGCGGCAAGGACAGGGGTCCGAACACTGAAGCTTTCTTT. It is translated as CASGKDRGPNTEAFF.

The V call is TRBV6-6, the J call TRBJ2-1; tentative D call: TRBD2 (5 bases). Germline V gene data show CDR1 as MNHNY and CDR2 as SVGAGI (reference sequence). The V end was cut by 6 bases, the J end by 3 bases, with 18 bases between. The CDR3 spans 16 residues. Written as DNA, the CDR3 is TGTGCCAGCAGACCCCGAGGGCCGAACGTCTACAATGAGCAGTTCTTC. Amino acid sequence: CASRPRGPNVYNEQFF.

V and J are TRBV6-1 and TRBJ2-7; 7 nucleotides agree with TRBD2. The CDR3 runs to 11 residues. Germline V lookup: CDR1 MNHNS, CDR2 SASEGT. CDR3 loop: CGVGGDYEQYF. CDR3 DNA sequence: TGTGGCGTTGGGGGGGACTACGAGCAGTACTTC.

The chain uses TRBV9 and TRBJ2-1, with TRBD2 as a possible D gene (6 bases). The CDR3 is 15 amino acids. Deletions cut 2 bases from V and 0 bases from J, with 9 bases between. CDR1 and CDR2 from the germline V gene are SGDLS and YYNGEE. The CDR3 DNA follows: TGTGCCAGCAGCGTTAGCGGAAGCTCCTACAATGAGCAGTTCTTC. Translation gives CASSVSGSSYNEQFF.

The CDR3 here is CASSQGISGQASQNIQYF. The CDR3 DNA reads TGTGCCAGCAGCCAGGGCATTTCTGGGCAGGCCAGTCAAAACATTCAGTACTTC. The chain is built from TRBV4-2 and TRBJ2-4, with D unclear. V was cut by 3 bases and J by 5 bases, with 23 bases left in between. The CDR3 contains 18 residues. Per germline, CDR1 LGHNA and CDR2 YNFKEQ.

This chain links TRBV7-3 with TRBJ1-1, with D hard to call. The CDR3 runs to 13 residues. Between the trimmed V and J ends, which lost 3 bases and 1 base, there was a span of 6 bases. Germline V gene sequence: CDR1 SGHTA, CDR2 FQGTGA. The CDR3 region is CASSFQENTEAFF. The CDR3 DNA is TGTGCCAGCAGCTTTCAGGAGAACACTGAAGCTTTCTTT.

This chain joins TRBV14 and TRBJ1-6, with D uncertain. The CDR3 sequence is 12 residues long. From germline, CDR1 is SGHDN and CDR2 FVKESK. The V gene lost 0 bases and the J gene lost 13 bases, with 7 bases spanning the gap. The CDR3 sequence: CASSQDAGPLHF. The DNA for the CDR3 is TGTGCCAGCAGCCAAGATGCGGGGCCCCTCCACTTT.

This chain links TRBV2 with TRBJ1-2, with 7 bases matching TRBD1. The V segment lost 11 bases and the J segment 4 bases; nucleotides outside the gene matches: 13. The CDR3 loop spans 14 amino acids. Germline V gene data show CDR1 as SNHLY and CDR2 as FYNNEI. The CDR3 DNA follows: TGTGCCGCTCGTCGGACAGGCGGTCTCTATGGCTACACCTTC. Protein sequence: CAARRTGGLYGYTF.

The V and J genes are TRBV7-9 and TRBJ2-2; 7 bases fit TRBD2. CDR3 size: 14 residues. CDR1 SEHNR and CDR2 FQNEAQ come from the germline V gene (reference sequence). Germline trimming cut 5 bases from V and 4 bases from J; bases unmatched to any gene: 4. CDR3 residues: CASSQGGITGELFF. The CDR3, as DNA: TGTGCCAGCAGCCAGGGAGGGATCACCGGGGAGCTGTTTTTT.

V gene TRBV4-1 combines with J gene TRBJ2-1; 12 bases fit TRBD1. Germline CDR1 is MGHRA and CDR2 is YSYEKL. The CDR3 consists of 15 residues. V lost 4 bases, J lost 7 bases, and 5 bases stayed unmatched. CDR3 sequence reads: CASSPGQGATNEQFF. CDR3 coding DNA: TGCGCCAGCAGCCCGGGACAGGGGGCAACTAATGAGCAGTTCTTC.

The rearrangement links TRBV7-3 to TRBJ1-3; D is uncertain. The CDR3 has 13 amino acids. The germline CDR1 and CDR2 sequences are SGHTA and FQGTGA. The V end lost 5 bases, the J end lost 4 bases, and 9 bases lay between the germline ends. The DNA of the CDR3 is TGTGCCAGCAGCCAAGACTCCGGAAACACCATATATTTT. Its translation: CASSQDSGNTIYF.